Ten or more counts support the clone carrying this TCR beta chain. This sample was included in a study of blood T cells in healthy people across ages. PCR was performed a second time for roughly 7 to 12 cycles using a sample-barcoded 5' primer and a J-beta primer mix. There were at least 3 million CDR3-containing paired-end reads obtained from each sample. TCRdb itself ran the 5' RACE reads through MiXCR, one entry per CDR3 protein. The sample lists just under 750,000 distinct CDR3 sequences, about 20% occurring once. Whenever a sample was processed, at least 7 million PBMCs were isolated. The TCR was taken from a man between 65 and 85 years old in good health. The sequenced sample was blood.

CDR3 residues: CASSKKGTEAFF. The CDR3 DNA reads as TGTGCCAGCAGCAAAAAGGGCACTGAAGCTTTCTTT. V usage is TRBV12-3 or TRBV12-4 and J usage is TRBJ1-1; D is uncertain. The ends were cut back, 6 bases at V and 4 bases at J, with 9 bases in the middle. The CDR3 extends over 12 amino acids.